This TCR beta chain was identified during a study of cytomegalovirus exposure and HLA in healthy donors. Study context: Across 350 to 400 genotyped donors, more than 75% landed in the Caucasian-associated ancestry cluster. Whole-study results and caveats: There were some V segments, including TRBV6-2 and TRBV6-3, excluded as indistinguishable. According to a later analysis, donors in an Asian-associated ancestry cluster reportedly had fewer N-insertions than the roughly 640-donor mean.

PCR amplification relied on 60 Vbeta primers (plus 13 Jbeta primers). Here immunoSEQ multiplex PCR was the method, and the copy in TCRdb shows in-frame clones only, minus some. The data show 150,000 to 200,000 clones, around 80% seen once. The ends were cut back, 8 bases at V and 9 bases at J, with 19 bases in the middle. This CDR3 is built from 13 residues. Germline CDR1 and CDR2: SNHLY and FYNNEI. This clone has just one count. Antigen: not known. Material: PBMCs. This TCR was sampled from a man in his late teens or twenties in good health and CMV-seronegative. The chain joins TRBV2 to TRBJ2-5; no firm D call. CDR3 in DNA: TGTGCCAGCCTGCTGGGTAGCCGAAACCCCCAGTACTTC. Amino acid sequence: CASLLGSRNPQYF.